This entry is about one T cell receptor (beta chain). These data come from a study of cytomegalovirus exposure and HLA in healthy donors. Looking at the study overall: Genetic ancestry analysis placed over 65% of the 398 donors that were genotyped in the Caucasian-associated cluster.

Germline V gene data show CDR1 as SGHDN and CDR2 as FVKESK. Unmatched junction bases numbered 4, after V lost 10 bases and J lost 4 bases. The CDR3 contains 13 residues. In the PCR, 60 Vbeta and 13 Jbeta primers were used. Sequencing used immunoSEQ multiplex PCR; TCRdb keeps in-frame clones, though not all of them. Of fewer than 90,000 clones in the sample, over 60% were seen once. The clonotype comes from a man between 25 and 39 years old in good health and CMV-seronegative. The sequenced sample consisted of PBMCs. The chain carries TRBV14 and TRBJ2-3; 11 positions match TRBD2. The CDR3 DNA is TGTGCCACCGGACTAGCGGGTGCAGATACGCAGTATTTT. Its translation is CATGLAGADTQYF.